This T cell receptor (beta chain) was observed in a study of T-cell reconstitution after alpha-beta-depleted transplantation in children. This clonotype was seen a handful of times. During its preparation, the TCRbeta library received unique molecular identifiers. From the PCR reads, TCRdb called clonotypes with MiXCR, one entry per CDR3 protein. The sample yields about 610,000 distinct CDR3 sequences, over 9.5% seen once. Germline V gives CDR1 LGHDT, CDR2 YNNKEL (reference sequence). The length of the CDR3 is 15 residues. The junction had 6 bases not matched to a gene; V was cut back by 1 base and J by 9 bases.

The J gene is TRBJ1-6, the V gene TRBV3-1; TRBD1 matches 7 bases. This TCR was sampled from a human donor who donated a stem cell graft to a child with acute myeloid leukemia. Sample: PBMCs from the stem cell graft donor, taken from the stem cell graft. This CDR3 reads CASSQAGTVGSPLHF. CDR3 sequence (DNA): TGTGCCAGCAGCCAAGCCGGGACAGTTGGTTCACCCCTCCACTTT.